This entry lists 18 T cell receptor beta chains sequenced from one sample in a study of shared clonotypes between healthy human individuals. Terminally differentiated effector memory CD45RA+ cells were excluded from the naive CD8 cells, which were CD45RO-negative and positively selected for CCR7. Profiled with immunoSEQ multiplex PCR; TCRdb holds only in-frame clones, not every one. The sample shows hundreds of thousands of clones, 92% of them seen only once. Source material: naive CD8+ T cells sorted from blood. These receptors all stem from a man aged 25 to 40 in good health.

The count of this clone is one. The V call is TRBV6-6, the J call TRBJ2-1, with TRBD2 identical over 10 bases. The CDR3 length is 14 residues. Germline V gene lookup returns CDR1 MNHNY and CDR2 SVGAGI (reference sequence). After removal of 7 bases from V and 4 bases from J, the junction contained 4 bases not matched to a gene. CDR3 in amino acids: CASTALAGYNEQFF. The DNA of the CDR3 is TGTGCCAGCACGGCACTAGCGGGGTACAATGAGCAGTTCTTC.

As to this clone: This CDR3 is also generated by other DNA sequences in the sample. The gene calls are TRBV27 and TRBJ2-7; perhaps TRBD2 as D (5 bases). Trimming removed 2 bases from V and 6 bases from J, with 5 bases in between. The CDR3 has 11 amino acids. CDR1 is MNHEY and CDR2 is SMNVEV in the germline V gene (reference sequence). The CDR3 protein is CASSLGGEQYF. The CDR3 DNA sequence: TGTGCCAGCAGTTTAGGAGGCGAGCAGTACTTC.

The V and J genes are TRBV5-5 and TRBJ2-2; TRBD2 matches at 7 bases. After removal of 1 base from V and 2 bases from J, the junction contained 5 bases not matched to a gene. This CDR3 is 16 amino acids long. Germline V gene data show CDR1 as SGHKS and CDR2 as YYEKEE (reference sequence). CDR3 sequence reads: CASSLSLAVNTGELFF. CDR3 coding DNA: TGTGCCAGCAGCTTGTCCCTAGCGGTAAACACCGGGGAGCTGTTTTTT. Filled out from reference TRBV5-5 and TRBJ2-2, the complete variable domain reads DAGVTQSPTHLIKTRGQQVTLRCSPISGHKSVSWYQQVLGQGPQFIFQYYEKEERGRGNFPDRFSARQFPNYSSELNVNALLLGDSALYLCASSLSLAVNTGELFFGEGSRLTVL.

This clone was counted once. The chain recombines TRBV7-3 with TRBJ2-3; the match to TRBD2 covers 7 bases. The CDR3 sequence is 16 residues long. V lost 5 bases and J lost 3; bases outside the gene matches: 11. In germline, CDR1 is SGHTA, CDR2 FQGTGA. The CDR3: CASSPYHQRETDTQYF. Here the CDR3 DNA reads TGTGCCAGCAGCCCATACCACCAGCGGGAAACAGATACGCAGTATTTT.

The chain is built from TRBV28 and TRBJ1-5; 7 nucleotides line up with TRBD1. This CDR3 region has 13 residues. Germline CDR1 MDHEN, CDR2 SYDVKM. V was clipped by 8 bases and J by 3 bases; unmatched bases: 4. CDR3 sequence (DNA): TGTGCCAGCGCGGGACAGCACAATCAGCCCCAGCATTTT. Protein product: CASAGQHNQPQHF. Full variable domain (remainder filled in from reference TRBV28 and TRBJ1-5): DVKVTQSSRYLVKRTGEKVFLECVQDMDHENMFWYRQDPGLGLRLIYFSYDVKMKEKGDIPEGYSVSREKKERFSLILESASTNQTSMYLCASAGQHNQPQHFGDGTRLSIL.

The chain joins TRBV19 to TRBJ2-1; D gene ambiguous. The CDR3 length is 13 residues. Trimming shortened V by 2 bases and J by 10 bases, and 12 bases separated the two germline ends. Germline V gene lookup returns CDR1 LNHDA and CDR2 SQIVND (reference sequence). The CDR3 sequence is CASSIRAGWEQFF. CDR3 sequence (DNA): TGTGCCAGTAGTATAAGGGCCGGTTGGGAGCAGTTCTTC.

The V gene is TRBV5-5, the J gene TRBJ2-2, with D unresolved. The CDR3 runs 13 residues. From germline, CDR1 is SGHKS and CDR2 YYEKEE (reference sequence). Trimming took off 6 bases at V and 6 bases at J, with 12 bases between the two ends. CDR3 nucleotides: TGTGCCAGCATCCCTGTTCATTCCGGGGAGCTGTTTTTT. Its translation: CASIPVHSGELFF.

The chain links TRBV5-6 to TRBJ2-7, with TRBD2 identical over 10 bases. The CDR3 contains 13 residues. Germline CDR1 is SGHDT and CDR2 is YYEEEE. V shed 4 bases, J shed 4 bases, and the junction held 2 bases outside the gene matches. The DNA of the CDR3 is TGTGCCAGCAGCGGACTAGCGGAATACGAGCAGTACTTC. This gives the protein CASSGLAEYEQYF.

This rearrangement joins TRBV9 to TRBJ1-4; TRBD1 matches at 7 bases. The CDR3 spans 14 residues. V dropped 4 bases and J dropped 5; count of bases not matched to a gene: 5. Germline V gene lookup returns CDR1 SGDLS and CDR2 YYNGEE. The chain's CDR3 is CASSLTGINEKLFF. The CDR3 coding sequence is TGTGCCAGCAGCCTGACAGGGATAAATGAAAAACTGTTTTTT. Combining the CDR3 with reference TRBV9 and TRBJ1-4 gives the whole variable domain DSGVTQTPKHLITATGQRVTLRCSPRSGDLSVYWYQQSLDQGLQFLIQYYNGEERAKGNILERFSAQQFPDLHSELNLSSLELGDSALYFCASSLTGINEKLFFGSGTQLSVL.

A single count supports this clone. V usage is TRBV9 and J usage is TRBJ2-5; the match to TRBD1 covers 9 bases. Germline V CDR1 and CDR2: SGDLS, YYNGEE. V was clipped by 4 bases and J by 5 bases; unmatched bases: 6. The CDR3 has 14 residues. CDR3 protein: CASSTGTGTETQYF. CDR3 sequence (DNA): TGTGCCAGCAGCACAGGGACAGGGACTGAGACCCAGTACTTC.

This clone was seen a single time. The chain combines TRBV6-4 with TRBJ2-3; D gene ambiguous. Per the germline V gene, CDR1 is MRHNA and CDR2 is SNTAGT. Between the trimmed V and J ends, which lost 5 bases and 8 bases, there was a span of 8 bases. The CDR3 extends over 11 amino acids. The CDR3 DNA is TGTGCCAGCAGTCAGGATGGTACGCAGTATTTT. Translating gives CASSQDGTQYF.

The rearrangement uses TRBV28 and TRBJ2-7; 7 bases line up with TRBD1. Unmatched junction bases numbered 6, after V lost 4 bases and J lost 3 bases. The CDR3 covers 14 residues. CDR1 MDHEN and CDR2 SYDVKM come from the germline V gene. CDR3 bases: TGTGCCAGCAGTTCCCGACAGGGTGTCTACGAGCAGTACTTC. The encoded protein is CASSSRQGVYEQYF.

The V call is TRBV11-2, the J call TRBJ2-5, with a possible D match to TRBD1 (6 bases). Trimming took 5 bases from V and 5 from J, leaving 21 bases between them. The germline V gene has CDR1 SGHAT and CDR2 FQNNGV. This CDR3 has 16 amino acids. DNA for the CDR3: TGTGCCAGCAGCCCAGCGGCGTGGGGGCAGCGGGAGACCCAGTACTTC. As protein: CASSPAAWGQRETQYF.

Details on this clone: Other nucleotide sequences from this sample produce the same CDR3. This chain uses TRBV27 with TRBJ2-7; a weak D match, TRBD2 (6 bases). The germline V gene has CDR1 MNHEY and CDR2 SMNVEV (reference sequence). CDR3 size: 13 residues. V lost 4 bases to trimming and J lost 3 bases, with 10 bases between them. CDR3 loop: CASSSGSNYEQYF. Written as DNA, the CDR3 is TGTGCCAGCAGTTCCGGGAGCAACTACGAGCAGTACTTC.

The chain employs TRBV21-1 and TRBJ2-1; the table assigns TRBD1, which was not confirmed against the DNA. TRBV21-1 is designated a pseudogene. The CDR3 is made up of 18 amino acids. The CDR3: CASSNGAFRPGSYNEQFF. CDR3 sequence (DNA): TGTGCCAGCAGCAACGGCGCGTTCAGGCCAGGCTCCTACAATGAGCAGTTCTTC.

The chain links TRBV7-9 to TRBJ1-1; D gene unclear. Trimming removed 2 bases from V and 7 bases from J, with 14 bases in between. In germline, CDR1 is SEHNR, CDR2 FQNEAQ (reference sequence). This CDR3 is 14 amino acids long. CDR3 protein: CASSLRLDPFEAFF. The CDR3 region has the DNA TGTGCCAGCAGCTTAAGATTAGATCCTTTTGAAGCTTTCTTT.

The chain combines TRBV4-1 with TRBJ2-7, with a tentative D call TRBD2 (6 bases). CDR3 length: 17 residues. The germline gives CDR1 MGHRA, CDR2 YSYEKL. V dropped 1 base and J dropped 4 bases, with 20 bases sitting between them. The CDR3 here is CASSQGPPGGYEYEQYF. CDR3 DNA: TGCGCCAGCAGCCAAGGCCCTCCCGGGGGTTACGAATACGAGCAGTACTTC.

The V call is TRBV7-9, the J call TRBJ2-3, with D tentatively TRBD1 or TRBD2 (5 bases each). The CDR3 is 15 amino acids. Trimming shortened V by 5 bases and J by 0 bases, and 12 bases separated the two germline ends. Germline lookup yields CDR1 SEHNR and CDR2 FQNEAQ (reference sequence). The CDR3 bases are TGTGCCAGCAGCCTGTGGGGGTCTAGCACAGATACGCAGTATTTT. Translation gives CASSLWGSSTDTQYF.